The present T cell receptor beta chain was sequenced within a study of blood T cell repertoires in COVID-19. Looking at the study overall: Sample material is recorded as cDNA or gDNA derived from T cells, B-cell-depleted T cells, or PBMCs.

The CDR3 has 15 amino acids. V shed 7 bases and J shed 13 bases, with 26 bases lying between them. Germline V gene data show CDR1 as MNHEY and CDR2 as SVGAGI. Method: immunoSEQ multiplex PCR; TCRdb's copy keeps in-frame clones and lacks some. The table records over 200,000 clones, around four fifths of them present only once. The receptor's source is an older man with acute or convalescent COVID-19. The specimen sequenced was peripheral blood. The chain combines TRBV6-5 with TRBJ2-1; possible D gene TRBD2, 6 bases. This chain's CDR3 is CASKFDGGTPGFQFF. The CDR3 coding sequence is TGTGCCAGCAAATTTGACGGCGGGACCCCGGGTTTTCAGTTCTTC.